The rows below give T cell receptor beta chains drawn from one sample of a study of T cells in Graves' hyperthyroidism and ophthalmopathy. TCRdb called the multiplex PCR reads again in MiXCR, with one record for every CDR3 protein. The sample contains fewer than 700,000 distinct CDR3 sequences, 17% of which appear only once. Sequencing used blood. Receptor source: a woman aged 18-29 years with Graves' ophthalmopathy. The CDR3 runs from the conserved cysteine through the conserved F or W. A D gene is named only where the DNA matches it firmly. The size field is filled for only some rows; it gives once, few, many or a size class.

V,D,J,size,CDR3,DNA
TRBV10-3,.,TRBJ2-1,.,CASHPWGPTSHNEQFF,TGTGCCAGCCATCCCTGGGGGCCCACCTCCCACAATGAGCAGTTCTTC
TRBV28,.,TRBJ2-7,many,CASSLPQGTGEQYF,TGTGCCAGCAGCCTACCCCAGGGGACGGGGGAGCAGTACTTC
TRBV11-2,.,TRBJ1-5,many,CASSFSGKDQPQHF,TGTGCCAGCAGCTTTTCAGGGAAAGATCAGCCCCAGCATTTT
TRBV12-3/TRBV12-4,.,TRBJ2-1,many,CASRNPGLWTREQFF,TGTGCCAGCAGGAACCCGGGACTCTGGACTCGGGAGCAGTTCTTC
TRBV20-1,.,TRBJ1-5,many,CSVMGDVQPQHF,TGCAGTGTTATGGGGGACGTTCAGCCCCAGCATTTT
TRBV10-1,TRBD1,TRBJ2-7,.,CASSGPGQGLYEQYF,TGCGCCAGCAGTGGGCCGGGACAGGGGTTGTACGAGCAGTACTTC
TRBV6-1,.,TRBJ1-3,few,CASSDQGRGNTIYF,TGTGCCAGCAGTGACCAGGGTCGGGGCAACACCATATATTTT
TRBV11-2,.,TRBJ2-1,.,CASSWVGVLDSYNEQFF,TGTGCCAGCAGCTGGGTTGGGGTCCTTGATAGCTACAATGAGCAGTTCTTC
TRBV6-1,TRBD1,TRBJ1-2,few,CASSPPGQGDYTF,TGTGCCAGCAGCCCTCCCGGACAGGGAGACTACACCTTC
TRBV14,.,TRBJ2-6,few,CASSQLAAGANVLTF,TGTGCCAGCAGCCAATTGGCAGCTGGGGCCAACGTCCTGACTTTC
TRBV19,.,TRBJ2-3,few,CASSWRDNTDTQYF,TGTGCCAGTAGTTGGAGGGATAACACAGATACGCAGTATTTT
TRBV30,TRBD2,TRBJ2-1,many,CAWSVDAGGGNEQFF,TGTGCCTGGAGTGTAGACGCTGGGGGGGGAAATGAGCAGTTCTTC
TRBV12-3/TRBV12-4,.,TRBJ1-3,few,CASNTGASSGNTIYF,TGTGCCAGCAACACCGGGGCGAGCTCTGGAAACACCATATATTTT
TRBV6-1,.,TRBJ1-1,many,CASSYARGTEAFF,TGTGCCAGCAGTTACGCTAGGGGAACTGAAGCTTTCTTT
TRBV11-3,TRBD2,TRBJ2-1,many,CASSSRSTSGGRNEQFF,TGTGCCAGCAGCTCCCGATCGACTAGCGGGGGCCGCAATGAGCAGTTCTTC
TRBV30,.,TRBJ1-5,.,CAWIGGEPQHF,TGTGCCTGGATCGGGGGGGAGCCCCAGCATTTT
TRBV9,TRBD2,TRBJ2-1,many,CASSDRLAGGPNEQFF,TGTGCCAGCAGCGACCGACTAGCGGGGGGCCCGAATGAGCAGTTCTTC
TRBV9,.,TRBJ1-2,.,CASSGGGPDAGLYGYTF,TGTGCCAGCAGCGGAGGAGGCCCCGACGCAGGACTTTATGGCTACACCTTC
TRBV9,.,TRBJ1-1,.,CASSATGSSTEAFF,TGTGCCAGCAGCGCTACAGGGTCGAGCACTGAAGCTTTCTTT
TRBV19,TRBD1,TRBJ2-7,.,CASSFPGQGREQYF,TGTGCCAGTAGTTTTCCGGGACAGGGGAGAGAGCAGTACTTC
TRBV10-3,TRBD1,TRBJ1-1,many,CATQGTANTEAFF,TGTGCCACCCAAGGGACAGCGAACACTGAAGCTTTCTTT
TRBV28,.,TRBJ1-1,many,CASRPQGPVNTEAFF,TGTGCCAGCAGGCCCCAGGGACCGGTGAACACTGAAGCTTTCTTT
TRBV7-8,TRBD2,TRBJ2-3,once,CASSAMLAGESDTQYF,TGTGCCAGCAGCGCAATGCTAGCGGGAGAGTCAGATACGCAGTATTTT
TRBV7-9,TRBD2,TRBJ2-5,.,CASSDSGGPHETQYF,TGTGCCAGCAGCGATAGCGGGGGGCCCCACGAGACCCAGTACTTC
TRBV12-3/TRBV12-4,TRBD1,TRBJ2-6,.,CASSFIRTGGFGANVLTF,TGTGCCAGCAGTTTCATCAGGACAGGGGGCTTTGGGGCCAACGTCCTGACTTTC
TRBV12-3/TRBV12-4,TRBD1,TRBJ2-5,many,CASSPQGAGSETQYF,TGTGCCAGCAGCCCCCAGGGGGCAGGATCAGAGACCCAGTACTTC
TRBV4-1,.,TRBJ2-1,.,CASSQVYTDNEQFF,TGCGCCAGCAGCCAAGTATACACAGACAATGAGCAGTTCTTC
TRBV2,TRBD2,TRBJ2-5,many,CASSEEGTSVETQYF,TGTGCCAGCAGTGAAGAAGGGACTAGCGTAGAGACCCAGTACTTC
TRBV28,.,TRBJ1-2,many,CASSFADMAYGYTF,TGTGCCAGCAGTTTCGCCGACATGGCCTATGGCTACACCTTC
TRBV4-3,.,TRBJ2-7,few,CASSQSDEPHYYEQYF,TGCGCCAGCAGCCAGTCTGACGAACCCCACTACTACGAGCAGTACTTC
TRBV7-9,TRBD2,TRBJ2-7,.,CASSGESGSPDEQYF,TGTGCCAGCAGCGGGGAAAGCGGGAGCCCCGACGAGCAGTACTTC
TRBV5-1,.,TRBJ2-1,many,CASAGEGSYNEQFF,TGCGCCAGCGCTGGCGAGGGCTCCTACAATGAGCAGTTCTTC
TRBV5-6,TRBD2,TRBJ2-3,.,CASSLTRMTEAGGSRADTQYF,TGTGCCAGCAGCTTAACCCGCATGACTGAAGCGGGGGGGTCTCGGGCAGATACGCAGTATTTT
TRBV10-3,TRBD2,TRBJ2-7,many,CAISDPSGGESSYEQYF,TGTGCCATCAGTGACCCTAGCGGGGGGGAGAGCTCCTACGAGCAGTACTTC
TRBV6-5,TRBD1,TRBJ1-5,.,CASSYGDSSNQPQHF,TGTGCCAGCAGTTACGGGGACAGTTCAAATCAGCCCCAGCATTTT
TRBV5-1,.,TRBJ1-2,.,CASSPPRRGGYTF,TGCGCCAGCAGCCCGCCTCGGAGGGGAGGCTACACCTTC
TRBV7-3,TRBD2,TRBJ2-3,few,CASSPLGGGLAGGPRTDTQYF,TGTGCCAGCAGCCCCCTCGGGGGTGGACTAGCGGGAGGGCCGCGCACAGATACGCAGTATTTT
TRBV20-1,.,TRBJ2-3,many,CSARDFGSHTDTQYF,TGCAGTGCTAGAGATTTCGGATCACACACAGATACGCAGTATTTT
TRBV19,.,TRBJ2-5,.,CASRRGTEETQYF,TGTGCCAGTCGAAGGGGTACCGAAGAGACCCAGTACTTC
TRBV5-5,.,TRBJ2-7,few,CASSLVAGSPEQYF,TGTGCCAGCAGCTTAGTTGCAGGGTCTCCCGAGCAGTACTTC
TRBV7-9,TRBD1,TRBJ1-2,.,CASTAGQDYGYTF,TGTGCCAGCACCGCGGGACAGGATTATGGCTACACCTTC
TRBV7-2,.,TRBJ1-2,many,CASSLRGVGGYTF,TGTGCCAGCAGCCTGCGAGGGGTAGGGGGCTACACCTTC
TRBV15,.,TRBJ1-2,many,CATSREAGGRGGYTF,TGTGCCACCAGCAGAGAGGCCGGGGGGAGGGGTGGCTACACCTTC
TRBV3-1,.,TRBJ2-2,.,CASSQVYTGELFF,TGTGCCAGCAGCCAAGTGTATACCGGGGAGCTGTTTTTT
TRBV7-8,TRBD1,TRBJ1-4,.,CASSPRLISQGAYEKLFF,TGTGCCAGCAGCCCCCGACTAATTTCGCAGGGGGCGTATGAAAAACTGTTTTTT
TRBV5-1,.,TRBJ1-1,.,CASSLAGGSLGTEAFF,TGCGCCAGCAGCTTGGCCGGCGGGAGCCTGGGAACTGAAGCTTTCTTT
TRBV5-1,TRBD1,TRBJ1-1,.,CASSLAGQGNTEAFF,TGCGCCAGCAGCTTGGCTGGACAGGGGAACACTGAAGCTTTCTTT
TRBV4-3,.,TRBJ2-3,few,CASSQAGYTDTQYF,TGCGCCAGCAGCCAAGCGGGTTACACAGATACGCAGTATTTT
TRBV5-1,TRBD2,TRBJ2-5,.,CASSLKLAGVGETQYF,TGCGCCAGCAGCTTGAAACTAGCGGGAGTAGGGGAGACCCAGTACTTC